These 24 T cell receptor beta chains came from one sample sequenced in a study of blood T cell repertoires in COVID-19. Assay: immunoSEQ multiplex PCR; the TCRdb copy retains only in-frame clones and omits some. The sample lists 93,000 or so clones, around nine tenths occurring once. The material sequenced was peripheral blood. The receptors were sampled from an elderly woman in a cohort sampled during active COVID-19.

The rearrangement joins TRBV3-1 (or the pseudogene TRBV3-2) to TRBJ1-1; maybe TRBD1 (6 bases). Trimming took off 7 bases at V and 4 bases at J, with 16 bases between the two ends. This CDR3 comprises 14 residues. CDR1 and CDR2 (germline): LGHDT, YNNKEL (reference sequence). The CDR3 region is CASTSGGEFTEAFF. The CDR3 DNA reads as TGTGCCAGCACCTCGGGGGGCGAGTTCACTGAAGCTTTCTTT.

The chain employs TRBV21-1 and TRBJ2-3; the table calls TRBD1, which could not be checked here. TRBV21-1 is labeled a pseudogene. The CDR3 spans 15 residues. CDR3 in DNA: TGTGCCAGCAATGGGGACAGGGAAGTCACAGATACGCAGTATTTT. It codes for CASNGDREVTDTQYF.

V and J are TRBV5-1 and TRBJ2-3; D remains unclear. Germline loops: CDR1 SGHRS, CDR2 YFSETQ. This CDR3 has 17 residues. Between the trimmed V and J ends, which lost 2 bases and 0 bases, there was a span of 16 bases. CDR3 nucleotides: TGCGCCAGCAGCTTAACCCTGGTTTTGGAGAGCACAGATACGCAGTATTTT. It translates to CASSLTLVLESTDTQYF.

DNA of the CDR3: TGTGCCAGCAGTGATCGAGACAGGGGGCTCTACGAGCAGTACTTC. The encoded protein is CASSDRDRGLYEQYF. The V call is TRBV2, the J call TRBJ2-7; the match to TRBD1 covers 10 bases. The J segment lost 3 bases and the V segment lost 3 bases, leaving 5 bases of the junction unmatched. Germline CDR1 SNHLY, CDR2 FYNNEI. CDR3 size: 15 residues.

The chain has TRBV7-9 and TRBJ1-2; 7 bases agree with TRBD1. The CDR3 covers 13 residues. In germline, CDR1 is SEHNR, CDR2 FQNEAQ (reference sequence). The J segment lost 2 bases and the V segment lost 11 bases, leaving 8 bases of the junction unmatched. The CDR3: CAGTSGQNYGYTF. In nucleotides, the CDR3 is TGTGCCGGCACGTCGGGACAGAACTATGGCTACACCTTC. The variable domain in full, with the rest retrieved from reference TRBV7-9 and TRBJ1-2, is DTGVSQNPRHKITKRGQNVTFRCDPISEHNRLYWYRQTLGQGPEFLTYFQNEAQLEKSRLLSDRFSAERPKGSFSTLEIQRTEQGDSAMYLCAGTSGQNYGYTFGSGTRLTVV.

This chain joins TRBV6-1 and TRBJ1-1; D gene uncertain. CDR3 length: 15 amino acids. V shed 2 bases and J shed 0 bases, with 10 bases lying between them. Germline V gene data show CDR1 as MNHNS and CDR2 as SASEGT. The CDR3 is CASSESVVMNTEAFF. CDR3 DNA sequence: TGTGCCAGCAGTGAATCGGTCGTGATGAACACTGAAGCTTTCTTT.

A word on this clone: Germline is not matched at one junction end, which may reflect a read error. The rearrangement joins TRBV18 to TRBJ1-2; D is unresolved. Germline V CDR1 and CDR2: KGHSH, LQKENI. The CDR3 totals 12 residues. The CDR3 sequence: CASSPPNYGYTF. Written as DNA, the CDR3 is TGTGCCAGCTCACCGCCTAATTATGGCTACACCTTC.

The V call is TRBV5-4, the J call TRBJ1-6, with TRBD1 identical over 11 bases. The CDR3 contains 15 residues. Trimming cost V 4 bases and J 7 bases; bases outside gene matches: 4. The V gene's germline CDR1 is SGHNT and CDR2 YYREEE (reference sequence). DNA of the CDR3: TGTGCCAGCAGCATAGGACAGGGGGCGAATTCACCCCTCCACTTT. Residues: CASSIGQGANSPLHF.

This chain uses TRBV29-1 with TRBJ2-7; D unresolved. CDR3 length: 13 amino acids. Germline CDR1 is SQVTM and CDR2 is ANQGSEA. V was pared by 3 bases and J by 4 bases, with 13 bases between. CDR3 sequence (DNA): TGCAGCGTTGATGTGGCAGGTACTTACGAGCAGTACTTC. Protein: CSVDVAGTYEQYF.

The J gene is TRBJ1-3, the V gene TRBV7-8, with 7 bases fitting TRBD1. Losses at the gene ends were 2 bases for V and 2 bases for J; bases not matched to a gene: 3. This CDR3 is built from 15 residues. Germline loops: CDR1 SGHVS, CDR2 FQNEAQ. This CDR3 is CASSLPGGAGNTIYF. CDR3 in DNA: TGTGCCAGCAGCTTACCAGGGGGAGCTGGAAACACCATATATTTT.

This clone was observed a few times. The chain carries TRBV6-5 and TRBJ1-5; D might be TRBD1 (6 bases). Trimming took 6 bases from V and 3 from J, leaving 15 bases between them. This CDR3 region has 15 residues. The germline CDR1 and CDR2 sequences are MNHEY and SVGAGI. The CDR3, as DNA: TGTGCCAGCAGCTTAAACCGGGACACCAATCAGCCCCAGCATTTT. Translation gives CASSLNRDTNQPQHF.

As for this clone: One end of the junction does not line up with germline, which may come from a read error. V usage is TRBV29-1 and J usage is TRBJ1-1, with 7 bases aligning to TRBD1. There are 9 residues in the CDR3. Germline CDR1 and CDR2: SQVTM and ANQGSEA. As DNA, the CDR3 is TGCAGCGTTGAGGAGACAGGGATTTTT. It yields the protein CSVEETGIF.

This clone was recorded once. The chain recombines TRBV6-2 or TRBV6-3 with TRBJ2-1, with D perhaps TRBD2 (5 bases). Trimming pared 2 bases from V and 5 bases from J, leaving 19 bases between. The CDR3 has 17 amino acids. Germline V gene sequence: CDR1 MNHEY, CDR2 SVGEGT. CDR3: CASSYDPRGPPNNEQFF. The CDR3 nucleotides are TGTGCCAGCAGTTACGATCCCCGGGGTCCTCCCAACAATGAGCAGTTCTTC.

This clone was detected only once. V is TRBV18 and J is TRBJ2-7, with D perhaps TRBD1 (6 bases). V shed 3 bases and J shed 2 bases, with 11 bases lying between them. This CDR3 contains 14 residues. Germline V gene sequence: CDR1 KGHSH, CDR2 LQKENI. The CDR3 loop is CASSPDRSAYEQYF. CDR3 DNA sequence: TGTGCCAGCTCACCCGACAGGAGTGCCTACGAGCAGTACTTC.

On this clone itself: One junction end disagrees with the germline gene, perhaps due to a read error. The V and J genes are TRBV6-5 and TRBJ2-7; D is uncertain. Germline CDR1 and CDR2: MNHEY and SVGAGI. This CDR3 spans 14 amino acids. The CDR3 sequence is CASSSTRNSYGQYF. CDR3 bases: TGTGCCAGCAGTTCCACCCGAAACAGCTACGGGCAGTACTTC.

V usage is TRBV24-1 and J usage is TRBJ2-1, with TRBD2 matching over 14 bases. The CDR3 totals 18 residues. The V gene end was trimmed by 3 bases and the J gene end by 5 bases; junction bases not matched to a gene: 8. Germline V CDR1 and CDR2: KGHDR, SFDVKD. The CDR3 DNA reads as TGTGCCACCAGTGATCCTGGAAGGACTAGCGGGAGGCACAATGAGCAGTTCTTC. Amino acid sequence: CATSDPGRTSGRHNEQFF.

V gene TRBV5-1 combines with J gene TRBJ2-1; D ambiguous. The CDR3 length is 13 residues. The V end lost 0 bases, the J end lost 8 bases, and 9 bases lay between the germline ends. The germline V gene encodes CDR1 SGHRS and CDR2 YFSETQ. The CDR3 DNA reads TGCGCCAGCAGCTTGGCCCAGGTTGATGAGCAGTTCTTC. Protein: CASSLAQVDEQFF. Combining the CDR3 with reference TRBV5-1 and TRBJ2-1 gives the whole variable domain KAGVTQTPRYLIKTRGQQVTLSCSPISGHRSVSWYQQTPGQGLQFLFEYFSETQRNKGNFPGRFSGRQFSNSRSEMNVSTLELGDSALYLCASSLAQVDEQFFGPGTRLTVL.

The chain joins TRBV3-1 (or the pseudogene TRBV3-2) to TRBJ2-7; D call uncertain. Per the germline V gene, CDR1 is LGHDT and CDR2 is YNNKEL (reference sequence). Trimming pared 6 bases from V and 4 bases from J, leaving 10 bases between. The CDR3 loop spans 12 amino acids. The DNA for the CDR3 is TGTGCCAGCAGTCTCTCCGGTTACGAGCAGTACTTC. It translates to CASSLSGYEQYF.

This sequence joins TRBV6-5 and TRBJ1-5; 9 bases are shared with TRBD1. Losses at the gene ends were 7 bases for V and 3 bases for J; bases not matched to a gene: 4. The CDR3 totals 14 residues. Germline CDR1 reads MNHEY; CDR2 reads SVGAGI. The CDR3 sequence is CASKGQGNNQPQHF. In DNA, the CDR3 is TGTGCCAGCAAAGGACAGGGGAACAATCAGCCCCAGCATTTT.

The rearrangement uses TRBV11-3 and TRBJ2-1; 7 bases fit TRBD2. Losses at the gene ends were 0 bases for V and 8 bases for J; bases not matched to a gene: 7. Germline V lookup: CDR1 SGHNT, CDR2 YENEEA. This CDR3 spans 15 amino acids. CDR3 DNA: TGTGCCAGCAGCTTAGATGGGACTACGTGGGATGAGCAGTTCTTC. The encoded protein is CASSLDGTTWDEQFF.

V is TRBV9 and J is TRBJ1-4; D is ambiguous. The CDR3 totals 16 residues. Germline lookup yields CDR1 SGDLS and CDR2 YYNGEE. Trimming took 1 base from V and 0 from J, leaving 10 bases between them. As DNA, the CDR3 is TGTGCCAGCAGCGTACGCCCGCGGGCAACTAATGAAAAACTGTTTTTT. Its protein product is CASSVRPRATNEKLFF.

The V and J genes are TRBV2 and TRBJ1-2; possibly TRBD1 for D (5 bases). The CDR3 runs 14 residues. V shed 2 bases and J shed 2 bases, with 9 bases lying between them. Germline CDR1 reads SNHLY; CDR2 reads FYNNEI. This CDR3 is CASSESRENYGYTF. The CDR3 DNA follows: TGTGCCAGCAGTGAAAGCAGGGAAAACTATGGCTACACCTTC.

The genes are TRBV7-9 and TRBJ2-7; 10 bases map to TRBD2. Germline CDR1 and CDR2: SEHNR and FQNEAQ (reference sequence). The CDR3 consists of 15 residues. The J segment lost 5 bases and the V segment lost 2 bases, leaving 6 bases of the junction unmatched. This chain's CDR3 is CASSLTGLAGDEQYF. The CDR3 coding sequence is TGTGCCAGCAGCTTAACTGGCCTAGCGGGAGACGAGCAGTACTTC.

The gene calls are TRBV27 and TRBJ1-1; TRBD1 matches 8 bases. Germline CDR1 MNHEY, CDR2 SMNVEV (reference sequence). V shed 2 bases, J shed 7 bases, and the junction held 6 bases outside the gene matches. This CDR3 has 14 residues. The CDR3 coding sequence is TGTGCCAGCAGTTTACACAGGGGGGTTAGTGAAGCTTTCTTT. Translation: CASSLHRGVSEAFF.